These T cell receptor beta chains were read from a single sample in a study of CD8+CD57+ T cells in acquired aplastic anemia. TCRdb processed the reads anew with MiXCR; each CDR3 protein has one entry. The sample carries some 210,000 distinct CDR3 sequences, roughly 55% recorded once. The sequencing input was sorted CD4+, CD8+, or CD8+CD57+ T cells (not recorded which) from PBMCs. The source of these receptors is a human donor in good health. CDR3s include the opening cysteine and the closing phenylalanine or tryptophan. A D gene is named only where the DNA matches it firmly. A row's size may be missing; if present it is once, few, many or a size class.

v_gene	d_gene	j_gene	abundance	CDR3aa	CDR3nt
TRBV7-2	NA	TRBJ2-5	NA	CASSLLSAPRETQYF	TGTGCCAGCAGCTTACTATCGGCCCCAAGGGAGACCCAGTACTTC
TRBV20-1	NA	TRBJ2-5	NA	CSARDTGGAKTQYF	TGCAGTGCTAGAGATACGGGGGGCGCGAAGACCCAGTACTTC
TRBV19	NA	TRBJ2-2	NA	CASIGRGNTGELFF	TGTGCCAGTATTGGGCGGGGGAACACCGGGGAGCTGTTTTTT
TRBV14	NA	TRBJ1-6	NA	CASSQDSSRYNSPLHF	TGTGCCAGCAGCCAAGACAGCAGCCGATATAATTCACCCCTCCACTTT
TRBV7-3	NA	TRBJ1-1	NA	CASSEHSMNTEAFF	TGTGCCAGCAGTGAGCACAGCATGAACACTGAAGCTTTCTTT
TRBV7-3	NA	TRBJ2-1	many	CASSPWAGATSEQFF	TGTGCCAGCAGCCCCTGGGCGGGGGCCACCTCGGAGCAGTTCTTC
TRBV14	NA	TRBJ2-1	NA	CASSQDTALHRSYNEQFF	TGTGCCAGCAGCCAAGATACAGCCCTCCACCGCTCCTACAATGAGCAGTTCTTC
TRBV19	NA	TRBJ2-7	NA	CASSIPPREGLSYEQYF	TGTGCCAGTAGTATACCCCCCCGCGAGGGCCTTTCCTACGAGCAGTACTTC
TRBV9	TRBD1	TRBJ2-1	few	CASSPGTGQSYNEQFF	TGTGCCAGCTCCCCCGGGACAGGGCAATCCTACAATGAGCAGTTCTTC
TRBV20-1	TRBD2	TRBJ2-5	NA	CSARGWGGPGETQYF	TGCAGTGCTAGAGGTTGGGGAGGGCCGGGGGAGACCCAGTACTTC
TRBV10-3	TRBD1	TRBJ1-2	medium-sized	CAISQMDRDDHGYTF	TGTGCCATCAGCCAGATGGACAGGGACGATCATGGCTACACCTTC
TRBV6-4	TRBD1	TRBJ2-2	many	CASSPGQELTGELFF	TGTGCCAGCAGTCCGGGACAGGAGCTCACCGGGGAGCTGTTTTTT
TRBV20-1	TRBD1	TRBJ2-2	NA	CSARTGGSANTGELFF	TGCAGTGCTAGGACAGGGGGCAGCGCGAACACCGGGGAGCTGTTTTTT
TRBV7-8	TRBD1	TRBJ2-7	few	CASSSRQGPSYEQYF	TGTGCCAGCAGCTCTCGACAGGGCCCGTCCTACGAGCAGTACTTC
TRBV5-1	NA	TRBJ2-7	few	CASSFASSYEQYF	TGCGCCAGCAGCTTCGCCAGCTCCTACGAGCAGTACTTC
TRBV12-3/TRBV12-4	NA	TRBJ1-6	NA	CASSLRETNNSPLHF	TGTGCCAGCAGTCTCAGGGAGACAAATAATTCACCCCTCCACTTT
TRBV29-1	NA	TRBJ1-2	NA	CSVEDSNYGYIF	TGCAGTGTTGAAGACAGTAACTATGGCTACATCTTC
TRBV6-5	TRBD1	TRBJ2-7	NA	CASSYTGTGGYEQYF	TGTGCCAGCAGTTACACAGGGACAGGGGGCTACGAGCAGTACTTC
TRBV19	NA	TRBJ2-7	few	CASSPLGGPYEQYF	TGTGCCAGTAGTCCCTTAGGGGGTCCCTACGAGCAGTACTTC
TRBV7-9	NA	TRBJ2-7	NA	CAGGPDGYYEQYF	TGTGCCGGGGGCCCAGACGGTTACTACGAGCAGTACTTC
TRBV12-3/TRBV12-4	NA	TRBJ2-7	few	CASSTSQGMHEQYF	TGTGCCAGCAGCACCTCTCAGGGGATGCACGAGCAGTACTTC
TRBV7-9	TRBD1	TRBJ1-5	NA	CASSSTGVPYQPQHF	TGTGCCAGCAGCTCGACAGGGGTGCCTTATCAGCCCCAGCATTTT
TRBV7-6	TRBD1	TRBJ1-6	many	CASSLSPGGVNSPLHF	TGTGCCAGCAGCTTAAGCCCAGGGGGTGTGAATTCACCCCTCCACTTT
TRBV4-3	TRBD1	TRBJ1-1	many	CASSQDGYRGFTEAFF	TGCGCCAGCAGCCAAGATGGTTACAGGGGGTTCACTGAAGCTTTCTTT
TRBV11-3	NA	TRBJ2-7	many	CASSSGLTYEQYF	TGTGCCAGCAGCTCGGGACTGACCTACGAGCAGTACTTC
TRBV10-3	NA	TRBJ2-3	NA	CAIRAGDTQYF	TGTGCCATCCGGGCCGGAGATACGCAGTATTTT
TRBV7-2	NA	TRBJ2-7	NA	CASSLGGAAGSYEQYF	TGTGCCAGCAGCTTAGGCGGGGCCGCCGGAAGCTACGAGCAGTACTTC
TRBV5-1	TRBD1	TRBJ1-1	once	CASSTQGAYAEAFF	TGCGCCAGCAGCACACAGGGGGCTTACGCTGAAGCTTTCTTT
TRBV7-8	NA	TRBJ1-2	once	CASSFYSDYGYTF	TGTGCCAGCAGCTTCTACTCTGACTATGGCTACACCTTC
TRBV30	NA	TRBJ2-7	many	CASAGDRPTYEQYF	TGTGCCTCCGCGGGAGACAGGCCTACCTACGAGCAGTACTTC
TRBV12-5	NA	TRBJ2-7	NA	CASEGQNYEQYF	TGTGCCAGCGAGGGGCAGAACTACGAGCAGTACTTC
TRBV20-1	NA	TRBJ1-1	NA	CSARGSVSNTEAFF	TGCAGTGCTAGAGGGTCAGTCTCGAACACTGAAGCTTTCTTT
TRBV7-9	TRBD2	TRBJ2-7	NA	CASSPQGGSEQYF	TGTGCCAGCAGCCCCCAGGGAGGGTCCGAGCAGTACTTC
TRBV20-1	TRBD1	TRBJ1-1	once	CSAIDRVLNTEAFF	TGCAGTGCCATCGACAGGGTGTTGAACACTGAAGCTTTCTTT